The rows below give T cell receptor beta chains drawn from one sample of a study of blood T cell repertoires in COVID-19. TCRdb's table, derived via immunoSEQ multiplex PCR, lists solely in-frame clones and lacks some. The table lists roughly 130,000 clones, approximately 84% of them singletons. The sequenced sample consisted of peripheral blood. These TCRs come from a woman in her 30s who had recovered from COVID-19. Each CDR3 is given with its conserved first and last residue. The D gene is left open where the match is weak. Size is omitted from some rows. Given values are once, few, many or a class for expanded clones.

j_call cdr3_length v_call d_call clone_size cdr3_nt cdr3_aa
TRBJ2-3 13 TRBV7-2 . . TGTGCCAGCAGCTCGGTCGAGTTTGGTACGCAGTATTTT CASSSVEFGTQYF
TRBJ2-7 12 TRBV5-1 . few TGCGCCAGCAGCGGCCAGGGACTCGAGCAGTACTTC CASSGQGLEQYF
TRBJ1-4 15 TRBV11-1 . . TGTGCCAGCAGCCCCTCGTGGGGAGGTAATGAAAAACTGTTTTTT CASSPSWGGNEKLFF
TRBJ2-2 13 TRBV7-3 . . TGTGCCAGCAGCCTGACTGTCACCGGGGAGCTGTTTTTT CASSLTVTGELFF
TRBJ1-2 13 TRBV2 TRBD1 . TGTGCCAGCGGGACAGGGGAGGGTGATGGCTACACCTTC CASGTGEGDGYTF
TRBJ2-2 16 TRBV27 TRBD2 . TGTGCCAGCAGTGAATCCGGGACGCGGGGGACCGGGGAGCTGTTTTTT CASSESGTRGTGELFF
TRBJ2-7 14 TRBV6-5 . . TGTGCCAGCAGTTACGCGGGACAGTACTACGAGCAGTACTTC CASSYAGQYYEQYF
TRBJ1-1 14 TRBV5-1 . . TGCGCCAGCACTTTTAATGGGCCCAACACTGAAGCTTTCTTT CASTFNGPNTEAFF
TRBJ2-3 16 TRBV7-3 TRBD2 few TGTGCCAGCAGCCACGACGAGACGGGGGGGGCAGATACGCAGTATTTT CASSHDETGGADTQYF
TRBJ2-3 15 TRBV12-5 TRBD1 once TGTGCTAGTGGCCACAGGGGGAAGCTCACAGATACGCAGTATTTT CASGHRGKLTDTQYF
TRBJ2-1 14 TRBV6-5 TRBD1 . TGTGCCAGCAGCGCCGGGGGCGAGGGACAGGAGGGGTTCTTC CASSAGGEGQEGFF
TRBJ2-7 18 TRBV5-1 TRBD2 . TGCGCCAGCAGCTTGTATGGGGCTAGCGGGACCAGCTCCTACGAGCAGTACTTC CASSLYGASGTSSYEQYF
TRBJ2-7 15 TRBV6-5 . . TGTGCCAGCAGTTACTTTCGGACTACCTCCTACGAGCAGTACTTC CASSYFRTTSYEQYF
TRBJ1-5 13 TRBV19 . . TGTGCCAGTAGTATCGGTGGGGCTCAGCCCCAGCATTTT CASSIGGAQPQHF
TRBJ1-5 15 TRBV6-5 . once TGTGCCAGCAAAAGACTACTGGACAGCAATCAGCCCCAGCATTTT CASKRLLDSNQPQHF
TRBJ1-2 16 TRBV5-4 TRBD1 . TGTGCCAGCAGCTTGGCCGGGAGGGGGCGCGGCTATGGCTACACCTTC CASSLAGRGRGYGYTF
TRBJ2-7 16 TRBV6-5 TRBD2 . TGTGCCAGCAGTTACTCGGGCGGGGGGAAAACCTACGAGCAGTACTTC CASSYSGGGKTYEQYF
TRBJ2-1 15 TRBV6-5 . . TGTGCCAGCAGCCCGGGTAGCGGCTCGGGCAATGAGCAGTTCTTC CASSPGSGSGNEQFF
TRBJ2-6 16 TRBV2 TRBD1 . TGTGCCAGCACCTGGGACAGGGGTGGTGGGGCCAACGTCCTGACTTTC CASTWDRGGGANVLTF
TRBJ1-3 15 TRBV18 . few TGTGCCAGCTCCCGGGGAGGCACCTCTGGAAACACCATATATTTT CASSRGGTSGNTIYF
TRBJ1-1 16 TRBV4-1 TRBD1 few TGCGCCAGCAGCCAAGTGGGACAGGGTAAGGACACTGAAGCTTTCTTT CASSQVGQGKDTEAFF
TRBJ2-1 15 TRBV7-9 TRBD2 . TGTGCCAGCAGCCCACCGGGACTAGCGGGAGATGAGCAGTTCTTC CASSPPGLAGDEQFF
TRBJ2-5 16 TRBV5-4 . . TGTGCCAGCAGCTACCGCGGGGCGACGAAGTGGGAGACCCAGTACTTC CASSYRGATKWETQYF
TRBJ2-7 14 TRBV2 TRBD2 once TGTGCCAGCAGTAGGACTAGCGCCGCCCTCGAGCAGTACTTC CASSRTSAALEQYF
TRBJ2-7 14 TRBV7-9 . . TGTGCCAGCAGCTTAGAGTGGCGGCCCTACGAGCAGTACTTC CASSLEWRPYEQYF
TRBJ2-4 15 TRBV9 TRBD2 . TGTGCCAGCAGCGTGATAGCGGGAGGAGGTGACATTCAGTACTTC CASSVIAGGGDIQYF
TRBJ1-5 18 TRBV27 . . TGTGCCAGCACCGAGTACCAGGACCGCGGGTCGCCCCATCAGCCCCAGCATTTT CASTEYQDRGSPHQPQHF
TRBJ2-7 13 TRBV2 . . TGTGCCAGCAGGGAAACAGGGAACTACGAGCAGTACTTC CASRETGNYEQYF
TRBJ2-7 14 TRBV9 TRBD1 . TGTGCCAGCAGCGAGACAGGGAGCTCCTACGAGCAGTACTTC CASSETGSSYEQYF
TRBJ1-1 13 TRBV12-3/TRBV12-4 . . TGTGCCAGCAGTTTTAGTGGTGCCACTGAAGCTTTCTTT CASSFSGATEAFF
TRBJ1-1 13 TRBV11-2 . . TGTGCCAGCAGCTTAGAGTACGGCACTGAAGCTTTCTTT CASSLEYGTEAFF
TRBJ2-1 16 TRBV6-6 . . TGTGCCAGCAGTCCCTCTACCGCGAAATCCTACAATGAGCAGTTCTTC CASSPSTAKSYNEQFF
TRBJ2-1 16 TRBV5-1 TRBD1 . TGCGCCAGCAGCTTGGCAGGGGGCGCTTCCTACAATGAGCAGTTCTTC CASSLAGGASYNEQFF
TRBJ1-1 16 TRBV30 . . TGTGCCTGGAGTGTTTTCGGGAATTACATGAACACTGAAGCTTTCTTT CAWSVFGNYMNTEAFF
TRBJ2-7 16 TRBV7-8 . . TGTGCCAGCAGCTTAGACCGGCAGGGAAGCTCCTACGAGCAGTACTTC CASSLDRQGSSYEQYF
TRBJ1-2 15 TRBV19 TRBD1 . TGTGCCAGTAATTCCGGGACAGGGGGCGACTATGGCTACACCTTC CASNSGTGGDYGYTF
TRBJ2-7 15 TRBV19 TRBD1 . TGTGCCAGTAGTATCGCCCGGGACAGCTCCTACGAGCAGTACTTC CASSIARDSSYEQYF
TRBJ1-4 16 TRBV3-1/TRBV3-2 TRBD1 . TGTGCCAGCACCCCAGAGGGCCCGGACAGGGCTGAAAAACTGTTTTTT CASTPEGPDRAEKLFF
TRBJ2-5 14 TRBV19 . . TGTGCCAGTAAGAGGTCAGGAGGAACGGAGACCCAGTACTTC CASKRSGGTETQYF
TRBJ2-1 16 TRBV2 TRBD1 once TGTGCCAGCACCAATAGACAGGGTAGCTCCTACAATGAGCAGTTCTTC CASTNRQGSSYNEQFF